This is a list of T cell receptor beta chains from one sample in a study of blood T cell repertoires in COVID-19. Produced via immunoSEQ multiplex PCR; TCRdb's table is partial and in-frame only. The sample yields about 190,000 clones, 85% seen once. Sequencing was performed on peripheral blood. These receptors came from a woman of 80 years or more with acute or convalescent COVID-19. CDR3s include the opening cysteine and the closing phenylalanine or tryptophan. A D gene is named only where the DNA matches it firmly. Part of the rows lack a size; the others show once, few, many or a class for expanded clones.

cdr3_aa cdr3_nt j_call clone_size v_call d_call
CASSLGQGKTEAFF TGCGCCAGCAGCTTAGGACAGGGGAAGACTGAAGCTTTCTTT TRBJ1-1 . TRBV5-1 TRBD1
CASSTTGYQPQHF TGTGCCAGCAGTACAACGGGTTATCAGCCCCAGCATTTT TRBJ1-5 . TRBV12-3/TRBV12-4 .
CASPTPAQASRGYTF TGTGCCAGCCCGACACCCGCACAGGCCTCGAGGGGCTACACCTTC TRBJ1-2 . TRBV9 .
CASSPGGVSGSTRETQYF TGTGCCAGCAGCCCTGGAGGTGTTAGCGGGAGTACGAGGGAGACCCAGTACTTC TRBJ2-5 . TRBV7-8 TRBD2
CASSHFRREGQPQHF TGTGCCAGCAGCCACTTTCGCAGGGAAGGGCAGCCCCAGCATTTT TRBJ1-5 . TRBV16 .
CASSPRSPGKQYF TGTGCCAGTAGTCCCAGGAGTCCGGGGAAGCAGTACTTC TRBJ2-7 once TRBV19 .
CASSLTGQNTEAFF TGCGCCAGCAGCTTGACAGGCCAGAACACTGAAGCTTTCTTT TRBJ1-1 . TRBV5-1 .
CASSPGRGWETQYF TGCGCCAGCAGCCCCGGAAGGGGCTGGGAGACCCAGTACTTC TRBJ2-5 . TRBV5-1 .
CASSGTGDRNQPQHF TGTGCCAGCAGTGGGACAGGGGACCGCAATCAGCCCCAGCATTTT TRBJ1-5 once TRBV2 TRBD1
CASSRQLNSNQPQHF TGTGCCAGCAGTCGGCAACTAAATAGCAATCAGCCCCAGCATTTT TRBJ1-5 . TRBV27 .
CASSLLGTTYEQYF TGTGCCAGCAGTCTACTAGGCACTACCTACGAGCAGTACTTC TRBJ2-7 . TRBV6-6 .
CASGLSAGSTGELFF TGTGCTAGTGGTTTGTCGGCGGGGAGCACCGGGGAGCTGTTTTTT TRBJ2-2 once TRBV12-5 .
CASSPPLGLAGAYEQYF TGTGCCAGCAGCCCACCGCTTGGACTAGCGGGAGCCTACGAGCAGTACTTC TRBJ2-7 . TRBV27 TRBD2
CASSSGTSETGELFF TGTGCCAGCAGCTCCGGGACTAGCGAAACCGGGGAGCTGTTTTTT TRBJ2-2 . TRBV7-3 TRBD2
CASSPSGTGSEQYF TGTGCCAGCTCACCGTCCGGGACAGGCTCCGAGCAGTACTTC TRBJ2-7 . TRBV18 TRBD1
CASSRSWGTGAFF TGTGCCAGCAGCCGGAGTTGGGGGACAGGAGCTTTCTTT TRBJ1-1 . TRBV7-9 TRBD1
CASSPGQGYGYTF TGCGCCAGCAGCCCCGGACAGGGGTATGGCTACACCTTC TRBJ1-2 few TRBV5-1 TRBD1
CASSPSRVNTEAFF TGTGCCAGCTCACCTTCCCGGGTGAACACTGAAGCTTTCTTT TRBJ1-1 . TRBV18 .
CASSLIDKETQYF TGTGCCAGCAGCTTAATAGATAAAGAGACCCAGTACTTC TRBJ2-5 . TRBV7-2 .
CASSQGQNQPQHF TGCGCCAGCAGCCAGGGGCAGAATCAGCCCCAGCATTTT TRBJ1-5 many TRBV4-3 .
CASSTGVLYTEAFF TGTGCCAGCAGTACAGGGGTTCTCTACACTGAAGCTTTCTTT TRBJ1-1 . TRBV27 TRBD1
CASSLVRDRGYGYTF TGTGCCAGCAGCTTAGTTCGGGACAGGGGCTATGGCTACACCTTC TRBJ1-2 . TRBV7-2 TRBD1
CASSLGAFDTDTQYF TGTGCCAGCAGTTTAGGGGCCTTCGACACAGATACGCAGTATTTT TRBJ2-3 . TRBV27 .
CASSLIVFSYEQYF TGTGCCAGCAGCTTAATTGTCTTCTCCTACGAGCAGTACTTC TRBJ2-7 . TRBV7-2 .
CASSLLAGVSLRHEQYF TGTGCCAGCAGTTTACTAGCGGGAGTATCCCTACGCCACGAGCAGTACTTC TRBJ2-7 few TRBV27 TRBD2
CASSPPGLAGVNTGELFF TGTGCCAGCAGCCCTCCGGGACTAGCGGGAGTCAACACCGGGGAGCTGTTTTTT TRBJ2-2 . TRBV7-2 TRBD2
CASSYSSESFNSNQPQHF TGTGCCAGCAGTTACTCGAGTGAGAGTTTTAATAGCAATCAGCCCCAGCATTTT TRBJ1-5 . TRBV6-2/TRBV6-3 .
CASSLLTSGNTGELFF TGTGCCAGCAGTTTATTGACTAGCGGTAACACCGGGGAGCTGTTTTTT TRBJ2-2 . TRBV27 TRBD2
CASSLSLATQYF TGTGCCAGCAGTTTGAGCCTAGCGACGCAGTATTTT TRBJ2-3 few TRBV12-3/TRBV12-4 .
CASSPPGGLNSNQPQHF TGTGCCAGCTCACCACCGGGGGGGCTGAATAGCAATCAGCCCCAGCATTTT TRBJ1-5 few TRBV18 .
CASGLVSGPGNTEAFF TGTGCTAGTGGTTTGGTAAGCGGGCCAGGGAACACTGAAGCTTTCTTT TRBJ1-1 . TRBV12-5 .
CASRETQGQGPGRRTEQYF TGTGCCAGCAGAGAAACCCAGGGACAGGGCCCTGGGAGGAGGACCGAGCAGTACTTC TRBJ2-7 . TRBV21-1 .
CASSLVFSGDQETQYF TGTGCCAGCAGCTTGGTGTTCTCGGGGGATCAAGAGACCCAGTACTTC TRBJ2-5 . TRBV5-6 .
CASRPPGQKNTEAFF TGCGCCAGCCGGCCACCGGGACAAAAGAACACTGAAGCTTTCTTT TRBJ1-1 . TRBV4-1 .
CAWSARAGDSPLHF TGTGCCTGGAGTGCGAGGGCGGGGGATTCACCCCTCCACTTT TRBJ1-6 . TRBV30 .
CASSLRSGTSKYHEQYF TGTGCCAGCAGTTTGCGGAGCGGGACTAGTAAATACCACGAGCAGTACTTC TRBJ2-7 . TRBV27 TRBD2
CASSRQDGETQYF TGTGCCAGCAGCCGACAGGACGGGGAGACCCAGTACTTC TRBJ2-5 . TRBV7-2 .